This is a list of T cell receptor beta chains from one sample in a study of OX40 agonist ivuxolimab in advanced cancers. The repertoire was sequenced with immunoSEQ multiplex PCR; TCRdb's copy has only in-frame clones and lacks some. The data contain approximately 14,000 clones, about 78% of them singletons. Sample: CD4+ or CD8+ T cells sorted from blood, taken in a trial of the OX40 agonist ivuxolimab. The receptor set was obtained from an adult with an advanced solid tumor such as melanoma, head and neck, liver or kidney cancer. Each CDR3 is given with its conserved first and last residue. The D gene is left open where the match is weak. Only part of the rows carry a size: once, few, many, or a class if the clone is expanded.

cdr3_aa cdr3_nt d_call j_call v_call clone_size
CASSLDTSYEQYF TGTGCCAGTAGTCTGGACACAAGCTACGAGCAGTACTTC - TRBJ2-7 TRBV19 -
CASSPRGQETQYF TGTGCCAGCTCACCCCGGGGTCAAGAGACCCAGTACTTC - TRBJ2-5 TRBV18 once
CASSLDLGGADTEAFF TGCGCCAGCAGCTTGGATCTAGGGGGCGCCGACACTGAAGCTTTCTTT TRBD1 TRBJ1-1 TRBV5-1 -
CASTPVGGPLYNEQFF TGTGCCAGCACCCCTGTCGGGGGGCCCCTCTACAATGAGCAGTTCTTC - TRBJ2-1 TRBV25-1 -
CASSVFYEQYF TGTGCCAGCAGCGTCTTCTACGAGCAGTACTTC - TRBJ2-7 TRBV9 -
CASSLGSGIGTEAFF TGTGCCAGCAGCTTGGGGTCTGGGATCGGCACTGAAGCTTTCTTT - TRBJ1-1 TRBV5-6 -
CAWSVGTGDGYTF TGTGCCTGGAGTGTAGGGACAGGGGACGGCTACACCTTC TRBD1 TRBJ1-2 TRBV30 -
CASSPPPRGRTNEKLFF TGTGCCAGCTCACCACCCCCCAGGGGTAGAACTAATGAAAAACTGTTTTTT - TRBJ1-4 TRBV18 -
CASSLNTYEQYF TGTGCCAGCTCACTAAACACCTACGAGCAGTACTTC - TRBJ2-7 TRBV18 -
CASSLARWVEVTGELFF TGTGCCAGCAGCTTAGCTCGGTGGGTGGAGGTCACCGGGGAGCTGTTTTTT - TRBJ2-2 TRBV11-2 few
CASSPTTGDGYTF TGTGCCAGCTCACCGACGACAGGGGATGGCTACACCTTC TRBD1 TRBJ1-2 TRBV18 -
CASSVDTGGTEAFF TGTGCCAGCAGCGTAGATACCGGGGGTACTGAAGCTTTCTTT - TRBJ1-1 TRBV9 -
CASSQGQGAGRYGYTF TGTGCCAGCAGCCAAGGACAGGGGGCGGGTCGCTATGGCTACACCTTC TRBD1 TRBJ1-2 TRBV5-4 -
CAWSGASGNGAYNEQFF TGTGCCTGGAGTGGTGCCTCAGGGAACGGGGCCTACAATGAGCAGTTCTTC - TRBJ2-1 TRBV30 -
CASSLLPGQGVESTNEKLFF TGTGCCAGTAGTCTCCTCCCGGGACAGGGGGTAGAGTCTACTAATGAAAAACTGTTTTTT TRBD1 TRBJ1-4 TRBV19 few
CASSLPGTGVGNNEQFF TGTGCCAGCAGCTTACCCGGGACAGGGGTAGGAAACAATGAGCAGTTCTTC TRBD1 TRBJ2-1 TRBV7-2 -
CASASSIQYF TGTGCCAGCGCGAGTTCCATTCAGTACTTC - TRBJ2-4 TRBV19 -
CASSYPGSGAHNEQFF TGTGCCAGCAGTTACCCCGGGAGCGGGGCGCACAATGAGCAGTTCTTC TRBD2 TRBJ2-1 TRBV27 -
CASSPGQGRVTEAFF TGTGCCAGCAGCCCGGGACAGGGAAGGGTCACTGAAGCTTTCTTT TRBD1 TRBJ1-1 TRBV5-4 -
CASSFGGVGAFF TGTGCCAGCAGCTTTGGAGGGGTGGGAGCTTTCTTT - TRBJ1-1 TRBV5-6 -
CASSRPTGTNYGYTF TGCGCCAGCAGCCGCCCGACAGGGACTAACTATGGCTACACCTTC TRBD1 TRBJ1-2 TRBV4-1 -
CASSQEWNSNTEAFF TGCGCCAGCAGCCAAGAGTGGAATTCCAACACTGAAGCTTTCTTT - TRBJ1-1 TRBV4-3 medium-sized
CASSLGSSIEGGYTF TGTGCCAGCAGCTTAGGGTCCAGCATTGAGGGGGGCTACACCTTC - TRBJ1-2 TRBV7-9 once
CASSLERGGPLNEQFF TGTGCCAGCAGCTTAGAAAGGGGGGGCCCACTCAATGAGCAGTTCTTC - TRBJ2-1 TRBV7-9 -
CASSRDSNQPQHF TGTGCCAGCAGCCGTGACAGTAATCAGCCCCAGCATTTT - TRBJ1-5 TRBV7-9 -
CASSSGQGASEAFF TGTGCCAGTAGTTCCGGACAGGGGGCGAGTGAAGCTTTCTTT TRBD1 TRBJ1-1 TRBV19 -
CASSQIPNPFYGYTF TGTGCCAGCAGCCAAATCCCTAACCCCTTCTATGGCTACACCTTC - TRBJ1-2 TRBV14 -
CASSLCGQGKRCGNQPQHF TGTGCCAGCAGCTTATGTGGACAGGGAAAAAGATGCGGCAATCAGCCCCAGCATTTT TRBD1 TRBJ1-5 TRBV7-2 -
CASSFWGGLTEDEQYF TGTGCCAGCAGCTTTTGGGGGGGCCTGACTGAGGACGAGCAGTACTTC - TRBJ2-7 TRBV5-6 medium-sized
CASSQDGGYTF TGCGCCAGCAGCCAAGACGGGGGCTACACCTTC - TRBJ1-2 TRBV4-3 -
CASRAAGGTEAFF TGTGCCAGCAGGGCCGCGGGGGGCACTGAAGCTTTCTTT - TRBJ1-1 TRBV13 -
CASSYKRLGYEQYF TGTGCCAGTAGCTACAAGAGACTGGGCTACGAGCAGTACTTC - TRBJ2-7 TRBV19 -
CASSLDPSEYSNQPQHF TGTGCCAGCAGCTTAGACCCCTCGGAGTATAGCAATCAGCCCCAGCATTTT - TRBJ1-5 TRBV11-2 -
CASSFQGYEQYF TGTGCCAGCAGCTTTCAGGGCTACGAGCAGTACTTC - TRBJ2-7 TRBV5-4 -
CASSQDWRGKPDTQYF TGCGCCAGCAGCCAAGATTGGCGAGGAAAGCCAGATACGCAGTATTTT - TRBJ2-3 TRBV4-3 -
CASSALDKVNTEAFF TGTGCCAGCAGTGCATTGGACAAGGTGAACACTGAAGCTTTCTTT - TRBJ1-1 TRBV6-5 -
CASSLSTGMNTEAFF TGTGCCAGCAGTCTCTCGACAGGAATGAACACTGAAGCTTTCTTT - TRBJ1-1 TRBV27 -
CASSPRDRGRAGELFF TGTGCCAGCAGCCCTCGGGACAGGGGAAGGGCCGGGGAGCTGTTTTTT TRBD1 TRBJ2-2 TRBV7-2 -
CASSKNSATNEKLFF TGTGCCAGCTCCAAAAACAGTGCAACTAATGAAAAACTGTTTTTT - TRBJ1-4 TRBV18 once
CASSPLTGRTGELFF TGTGCCAGCAGCCCTCTGACAGGGCGGACCGGGGAGCTGTTTTTT TRBD1 TRBJ2-2 TRBV7-9 -
CASSGRLAETQYF TGCGCCAGCAGCGGTCGACTAGCTGAGACCCAGTACTTC TRBD2 TRBJ2-5 TRBV4-3 -
CASSIGQGNTEAFF TGTGCCAGTAGTATTGGACAGGGCAACACTGAAGCTTTCTTT TRBD1 TRBJ1-1 TRBV19 -
CASSVGLAGYNEQFF TGTGCCAGCAGCGTAGGGCTAGCGGGCTACAATGAGCAGTTCTTC TRBD2 TRBJ2-1 TRBV9 few
CASSFYTGTDTQYF TGTGCCAGCAGCTTTTATACAGGCACAGATACGCAGTATTTT - TRBJ2-3 TRBV9 -
CASSLYRSIENNEQFF TGTGCCAGCAGCTTATATCGCAGTATTGAGAACAATGAGCAGTTCTTC - TRBJ2-1 TRBV7-9 -
CASSQGLAENIQYF TGCGCCAGCAGCCAAGGACTAGCGGAAAACATTCAGTACTTC TRBD2 TRBJ2-4 TRBV4-1 medium-sized
CASSFPGQGKKLFF TGTGCCAGCAGCTTCCCGGGACAGGGAAAAAAACTGTTTTTT TRBD1 TRBJ1-4 TRBV5-6 -
CASSYHGNEKLFF TGTGCCAGCAGCTATCATGGTAATGAAAAACTGTTTTTT - TRBJ1-4 TRBV7-6 once
CASSQHDRSQETQYF TGCGCCAGCAGCCAACACGACAGGAGCCAAGAGACCCAGTACTTC - TRBJ2-5 TRBV4-3 once
CASSYPRSTDTQYF TGTGCCAGCAGCTACCCGAGAAGCACAGATACGCAGTATTTT - TRBJ2-3 TRBV7-9 -
CASSLGDSLYGYTF TGTGCCAGCAGCTTGGGGGACAGCCTCTATGGCTACACCTTC TRBD1 TRBJ1-2 TRBV5-6 -
CASSHSGAGNTEAFF TGCGCCAGCAGTCATTCGGGGGCTGGGAACACTGAAGCTTTCTTT - TRBJ1-1 TRBV23-1 -
CASSTSAGEYEQYF TGTGCCAGCAGTACGTCCGCTGGGGAGTACGAGCAGTACTTC - TRBJ2-7 TRBV6-6 -
CASSQEDREYEQYF TGCGCCAGCAGCCAAGAGGACAGGGAGTACGAGCAGTACTTC TRBD1 TRBJ2-7 TRBV4-3 -
CASSLGWPANTEAFF TGTGCCAGCAGCCTCGGATGGCCGGCGAACACTGAAGCTTTCTTT - TRBJ1-1 TRBV5-6 -
CASSLGGHQPQHF TGTGCCAGCAGCTTAGGAGGGCATCAGCCCCAGCATTTT - TRBJ1-5 TRBV7-6 -
CASSKPGQGSWGYTF TGTGCCAGCAGCAAACCGGGACAGGGGTCTTGGGGCTACACCTTC - TRBJ1-2 TRBV21-1 -
CASSKDFSEQFF TGTGCCAGCAGCAAGGACTTTAGTGAGCAGTTCTTC - TRBJ2-1 TRBV11-3 medium-sized